Listed here are 19 T cell receptor beta chains from one sample, sequenced in a study of CD8 T cells in ankylosing spondylitis. Whole-study findings and limits: A motif of several highly homologous TCR beta variants was seen as apparently characteristic of ankylosing spondylitis blood.

These receptors lack a known antigen. One entry per CDR3 protein, called by TCRdb with MiXCR from the 5' RACE reads. The sample lists about 800,000 distinct CDR3 sequences; about 10% were seen once. The source material was blood, either unsorted or a sorted T cell fraction (not recorded which). These receptors were taken from a male donor with ankylosing spondylitis.

Many counts were recorded for this clonotype. The J gene is TRBJ1-5, the V gene TRBV5-6; D gene ambiguous. Germline V CDR1 and CDR2: SGHDT, YYEEEE. V lost 2 bases and J 2 bases, leaving 8 bases between the germline ends. The CDR3 is 14 amino acids. The CDR3 bases are TGTGCCAGCAGCTTCTATCTGGGCAATCAGCCCCAGCATTTT. Amino acids: CASSFYLGNQPQHF.

This clonotype was found a few times. This CDR3 reads CASRKTLLGGNQPQHF. The CDR3 region has the DNA TGTGCCAGCAGGAAAACGCTTTTGGGAGGCAATCAGCCCCAGCATTTT. The chain joins TRBV27 to TRBJ1-5, with D unresolved. Germline assignment: CDR1 MNHEY and CDR2 SMNVEV (reference sequence). Trimming stripped 6 bases from V and 2 bases from J, with 17 bases between. The CDR3 has 16 residues.

This clonotype was detected a few times. The chain links TRBV20-1 to TRBJ1-2; 12 nucleotides line up with TRBD1. Trimming at V came to 3 bases and at J to 7 bases, leaving 18 bases not matched to a gene. Germline V gene data show CDR1 as DFQATT and CDR2 as SNEGSKA (reference sequence). The CDR3 is 18 amino acids. The CDR3 reads CSARVNPGQGARSGGYTF. Written as DNA, the CDR3 is TGCAGTGCTAGGGTAAATCCGGGACAGGGGGCCCGGAGTGGTGGCTACACCTTC.

In this sample, this clonotype turned up a few times. V and J are TRBV19 and TRBJ1-2, with D uncertain. The germline V gene has CDR1 LNHDA and CDR2 SQIVND (reference sequence). The CDR3 has 15 residues. Deletions cut 3 bases from V and 0 bases from J, with 11 bases between. The CDR3 region is CASSISGRPNYGYTF. DNA for the CDR3: TGTGCCAGTAGTATTAGCGGCAGACCTAACTATGGCTACACCTTC.

The rearrangement uses TRBV6-5 and TRBJ2-5; 8 bases line up with TRBD2. V lost 2 bases to trimming and J lost 0 bases; unmatched junction nucleotides: 14. The CDR3 contains 19 residues. Germline V gene lookup returns CDR1 MNHEY and CDR2 SVGAGI. DNA of the CDR3: TGTGCCAGCAGTTACCCGCCGGGGGCGGGGGGCTTGTACCAAGAGACCCAGTACTTC. This translates into CASSYPPGAGGLYQETQYF.

This clonotype has only a few counts. The rearrangement joins TRBV6-2 or TRBV6-3 to TRBJ1-2, with D unclear. V was pared by 0 bases and J by 5 bases, with 16 bases between. The CDR3 contains 16 residues. The V gene's germline CDR1 is MNHEY and CDR2 SVGEGT. CDR3 protein: CASSYSKGRSQYGYTF. CDR3 in DNA: TGTGCCAGCAGTTACTCGAAAGGGCGATCGCAGTATGGCTACACCTTC.

This clonotype appeared a few times. The CDR3 here is CASSPLGRRYQETQYF. The CDR3 DNA reads TGCGCCAGCAGCCCCCTGGGGCGTAGGTACCAAGAGACCCAGTACTTC. The chain couples TRBV4-1 to TRBJ2-5, with D possibly being TRBD1 (5 bases). V was shortened by 4 bases and J by 0 bases, with 15 bases between the two germline ends. The CDR3 spans 16 residues. In germline, CDR1 is MGHRA, CDR2 YSYEKL.

The chain joins TRBV5-1 to TRBJ1-5; D might be TRBD1 (6 bases). V was trimmed by 0 bases and J by 3 bases, leaving 16 bases between them. Germline V lookup: CDR1 SGHRS, CDR2 YFSETQ. CDR3 length: 17 residues. The CDR3 reads CASSLDGGRGPNQPQHF. CDR3 sequence (DNA): TGCGCCAGCAGCTTGGATGGGGGCAGGGGTCCCAATCAGCCCCAGCATTTT.

This clonotype was picked up one time. A much bigger clone sits one base away, suggesting this may be a read error. The chain links TRBV12-3 or TRBV12-4 to TRBJ2-7; the D is unclear. This CDR3 comprises 14 residues. Trimming took 2 bases from V and 3 from J, leaving 11 bases between them. CDR3 residues: CASSLREFNYEQYF. The CDR3 DNA reads as TGTGCCAGCAGTTTAAGAGAGTTCAACTACGAGCAGTACTTC.

This clonotype was found many times. The chain couples TRBV15 to TRBJ2-2; D possibly corresponds to TRBD1 (6 bases). The CDR3 extends over 15 amino acids. The V end lost 0 bases, the J end lost 4 bases, and 9 bases lay between the germline ends. Germline V CDR1 and CDR2: LNHNV, YYDKDF (reference sequence). CDR3 loop: CATSREQGGTGELFF. In DNA, the CDR3 is TGTGCCACCAGCAGAGAACAGGGTGGCACCGGGGAGCTGTTTTTT.

At least ten counts were recorded for this clonotype. The chain recombines TRBV29-1 with TRBJ1-1; D is uncertain. This CDR3 has 13 residues. Per the germline V gene, CDR1 is SQVTM and CDR2 is ANQGSEA. V was shortened by 5 bases and J by 1 base, with 11 bases between the two germline ends. The CDR3, as DNA: TGCAGCGTTAGGTCCCACGGGAACACTGAAGCTTTCTTT. Protein product: CSVRSHGNTEAFF.

The rearrangement links TRBV15 to TRBJ2-1; D might be TRBD1 (5 bases). Trimming removed 0 bases from V and 8 bases from J, with 11 bases in between. The CDR3 is made up of 14 amino acids. CDR1 is LNHNV and CDR2 is YYDKDF in the germline V gene (reference sequence). This CDR3 is CATSRDPGIYEQFF. The CDR3 DNA follows: TGTGCCACCAGCAGAGATCCAGGGATATATGAGCAGTTCTTC. Full variable domain (missing parts from reference TRBV15 and TRBJ2-1): DAMVIQNPRYQVTQFGKPVTLSCSQTLNHNVMYWYQQKSSQAPKLLFHYYDKDFNNEADTPDNFQSRRPNTSFCFLDIRSPGLGDTAMYLCATSRDPGIYEQFFGPGTRLTVL.

This clonotype occurred a few times. The J gene is TRBJ2-2, the V gene TRBV4-3; D is perhaps TRBD2 (6 bases). Germline CDR1 and CDR2: LGHNA and YSLEER. Between the trimmed V and J ends, which lost 0 bases and 8 bases, there was a span of 25 bases. The CDR3 length is 19 residues. CDR3 region: CASSQDFLDYQDSAGELFF. CDR3 nucleotides: TGCGCCAGCAGCCAAGATTTTCTGGACTACCAAGATTCGGCGGGGGAGCTGTTTTTT.

The V call is TRBV7-9, the J call TRBJ2-7; D remains unclear. Germline CDR1 and CDR2: SEHNR and FQNEAQ (reference sequence). Trimming stripped 5 bases from V and 9 bases from J, with 14 bases between. CDR3 length: 12 residues. The CDR3 loop reads CASSPAWSAQYF. DNA of the CDR3: TGTGCCAGCAGCCCCGCCTGGAGCGCGCAGTACTTC.

This clonotype has ten or more counts. This rearrangement joins TRBV12-3 or TRBV12-4 to TRBJ2-3; unclear D gene. CDR3 length: 13 residues. The V end was cut by 4 bases, the J end by 5 bases, with 10 bases between. The CDR3 region is CASSSQKGDTQYF. CDR3 nucleotide sequence: TGTGCCAGCAGTTCCCAAAAAGGAGATACGCAGTATTTT.

The chain combines TRBV12-2 with TRBJ2-5; the table's TRBD1 call for D was not verified on the DNA. TRBV12-2 has pseudogene status. CDR3 size: 14 residues. The CDR3 protein is CASRIGIFQETQYF. As DNA, the CDR3 is TGTGCAAGTCGCATCGGGATCTTCCAAGAGACCCAGTACTTC.

The table lists this clonotype with a few counts. This chain uses TRBV20-1 with TRBJ2-7; weak D call: TRBD2 (5 bases). Germline lookup yields CDR1 DFQATT and CDR2 SNEGSKA (reference sequence). The CDR3 extends over 13 amino acids. The V gene lost 1 base and the J gene lost 2 bases, with 9 bases spanning the gap. CDR3 sequence (DNA): TGCAGTGCTAGAGGGAGGCCTCCCTACGAGCAGTACTTC. It is translated as CSARGRPPYEQYF.

This sequence joins TRBV5-1 and TRBJ2-7; 9 bases fit TRBD2. J lost 2 bases, V lost 1 base, and 4 bases had no gene match. This CDR3 region has 15 residues. Germline values: CDR1 SGHRS, CDR2 YFSETQ. The CDR3 bases are TGCGCCAGCAGCTTGAAGACTAGCGGTGCCTACGAGCAGTACTTC. Translation gives CASSLKTSGAYEQYF.

This clonotype showed up just a few times. The chain recombines TRBV6-1 with TRBJ2-5; 7 bases match TRBD1. This CDR3 is 14 amino acids long. The germline gives CDR1 MNHNS, CDR2 SASEGT. The ends lost 5 bases at V and 1 base at J; junction bases unmatched: 4. The CDR3 here is CASSKNRGQETQYF. DNA for the CDR3: TGTGCCAGCAGTAAAAACAGGGGCCAAGAGACCCAGTACTTC.